The 29 T cell receptor beta chains reported below all come from one sample, sequenced in a study of beta chain features in type 1 diabetes. The investigators reverse transcribed all of the isolated RNA, so they sequenced expressed TCRB transcripts. This table comes from immunoSEQ multiplex PCR, and its TCRdb copy is limited to in-frame clones, with some not included. Among 400,000 to 600,000 clones, around 30% were seen once, and the ten largest hold roughly 0.06%. Sequenced: naive CD4+ T cells from blood. These receptors were obtained from a man between 18 and 35 years old in good health.

This clone was seen a handful of times. The chain couples TRBV11-1 to TRBJ2-3, with TRBD2 as a possible D gene (6 bases). This CDR3 comprises 14 residues. V lost 5 bases and J 0 bases, leaving 9 bases between the germline ends. Germline values: CDR1 SGHAT, CDR2 FQDESV (reference sequence). The CDR3 loop is CASSGGLSTDTQYF. CDR3 coding DNA: TGTGCCAGCAGCGGGGGACTTAGCACAGATACGCAGTATTTT.

The chain recombines TRBV5-1 with TRBJ2-2, with D tentatively TRBD2 (6 bases). Trimming removed 2 bases at V and 5 bases at J, with 10 bases between. CDR1 is SGHRS, CDR2 YFSETQ, per germline. This CDR3 spans 14 amino acids. The CDR3 sequence: CASSFYGGTGELFF. Written as DNA, the CDR3 is TGCGCCAGCAGCTTCTACGGAGGGACCGGGGAGCTGTTTTTT.

A remark on this clone: At the DNA level, this CDR3 is encoded by other sequences in the same sample as well. V is TRBV9 and J is TRBJ2-5, with D unresolved. CDR3 length equals 12 residues. CDR1 and CDR2 (germline): SGDLS, YYNGEE. Trimming cost V 2 bases and J 5 bases, with 7 bases left between them. This chain's CDR3 is CASSVLGETQYF. The CDR3 region has the DNA TGTGCCAGCAGCGTCTTGGGGGAGACCCAGTACTTC.

The chain couples TRBV11-1 to TRBJ2-1, with 10 bases that match TRBD2. With V trimmed by 5 bases and J by 4 bases, 8 bases remained unmatched. Germline V gives CDR1 SGHAT, CDR2 FQDESV (reference sequence). The CDR3 consists of 16 residues. The CDR3 DNA is TGTGCCAGCAGCCCCCGACTAGCGGGCCCTTACAATGAGCAGTTCTTC. Protein sequence: CASSPRLAGPYNEQFF.

A note on this clone: One end of the junction varies from germline; a read error may be responsible. The gene calls are TRBV7-9 and TRBJ2-7; D possibly matches TRBD1 or TRBD2 (5 bases each). CDR1 and CDR2 from the germline V gene are SEHNR and FQNEAQ (reference sequence). The CDR3 extends over 11 amino acids. The CDR3 sequence: CASSLGRAGSF. The CDR3 region has the DNA TGTGCCAGCAGCTTAGGTCGTGCAGGGAGCTTC.

V gene TRBV30 combines with J gene TRBJ2-5, with D possibly TRBD1 on 5 matching bases. The length of the CDR3 is 13 residues. The germline gives CDR1 GTSNPN, CDR2 SVGIG (reference sequence). Trimming cost V 8 bases and J 1 base, with 14 bases left between them. The CDR3 DNA follows: TGTGCCGGGGAAGGGGCAGCCCAAGAGACCCAGTACTTC. Protein product: CAGEGAAQETQYF.

V gene TRBV15 combines with J gene TRBJ1-2; 10 nucleotides agree with TRBD1. V dropped 0 bases and J dropped 4; count of bases not matched to a gene: 5. The CDR3 runs to 16 residues. CDR1 and CDR2 (germline): LNHNV, YYDKDF (reference sequence). In DNA, the CDR3 is TGTGCCACCAGCAGAGATCCGGACAGGGGGGCCTATGGCTACACCTTC. Translated, it gives CATSRDPDRGAYGYTF.

The table lists this clone with a few counts. V is TRBV18 and J is TRBJ1-2; the D is unclear. The CDR3 loop spans 15 amino acids. Germline assignment: CDR1 KGHSH and CDR2 LQKENI. The ends were cut back, 2 bases at V and 3 bases at J, with 13 bases in the middle. CDR3: CASSPSGGYYYGYTF. As DNA, the CDR3 is TGTGCCAGCTCACCATCGGGTGGGTACTACTATGGCTACACCTTC.

The chain combines TRBV15 with TRBJ1-2, with 8 bases aligning to TRBD1. Germline values: CDR1 LNHNV, CDR2 YYDKDF (reference sequence). Trimming cost V 0 bases and J 4 bases; bases outside gene matches: 4. The CDR3 sequence is 15 residues long. DNA of the CDR3: TGTGCCACCAGCAGAGATACGGGACAGGTCTATGGCTACACCTTC. This translates into CATSRDTGQVYGYTF.

The chain recombines TRBV7-3 with TRBJ2-5; D call uncertain. V was pared by 1 base and J by 4 bases, with 13 bases between. Looked up from germline, CDR1 is SGHTA and CDR2 is FQGTGA. The CDR3 sequence is 15 residues long. The CDR3: CASSLIGQLGETQYF. The CDR3 coding sequence is TGTGCCAGCAGCTTAATAGGTCAGCTCGGAGAGACCCAGTACTTC. The full variable domain, completed using reference TRBV7-3 and TRBJ2-5, is GAGVSQTPSNKVTEKGKYVELRCDPISGHTALYWYRQSLGQGPEFLIYFQGTGAADDSGLPNDRFFAVRPEGSVSTLKIQRTERGDSAVYLCASSLIGQLGETQYFGPGTRLLVL.

The chain is built from TRBV7-2 and TRBJ2-7; a possible D gene is TRBD1 (5 bases). Deletions cut 1 base from V and 2 bases from J, with 6 bases between. Germline CDR1 SGHTA, CDR2 FQGNSA. There are 13 residues in the CDR3. The CDR3 coding sequence is TGTGCCAGCAGCTTAGGCAGGGCCTACGAGCAGTACTTC. Translated: CASSLGRAYEQYF.

V usage is TRBV6-5 and J usage is TRBJ2-5; weak D call: TRBD1 (6 bases). CDR1 is MNHEY, CDR2 SVGAGI, per germline. V lost 0 bases, J lost 6 bases, and 17 bases lay in between. The CDR3 has 16 amino acids. The CDR3 DNA follows: TGTGCCAGCAGTTACTCGATAGCACAGGGCGAGAAGACCCAGTACTTC. Protein sequence: CASSYSIAQGEKTQYF.

V is TRBV15 and J is TRBJ2-3; D unresolved. This CDR3 has 16 residues. Germline-derived CDR1 and CDR2 are LNHNV and YYDKDF (reference sequence). V dropped 0 bases and J dropped 2 bases, with 12 bases sitting between them. The CDR3 DNA reads TGTGCCACCAGCAGAGATCTGGACGCACTCACAGATACGCAGTATTTT. This translates into CATSRDLDALTDTQYF.

The genes are TRBV7-8 and TRBJ2-1; 9 bases align to TRBD2. J lost 8 bases, V lost 5 bases, and 10 bases had no gene match. The CDR3 is made up of 15 amino acids. The germline V gene encodes CDR1 SGHVS and CDR2 FQNEAQ. CDR3 bases: TGTGCCAGCAGCCCAAGCGGGAGGCTGGGGTATGAGCAGTTCTTC. It specifies CASSPSGRLGYEQFF.

The chain carries TRBV4-3 and TRBJ2-3; the D gene is possibly TRBD1 (5 bases). Trimming left V 1 base short and J 6 bases short, with 8 bases between. CDR3 length equals 13 residues. Germline values: CDR1 LGHNA, CDR2 YSLEER. The CDR3 sequence: CASSQAPGDTQYF. CDR3 sequence (DNA): TGCGCCAGCAGCCAAGCCCCAGGGGATACGCAGTATTTT.

This clone was picked up a small number of times. The chain is built from TRBV30 and TRBJ1-2; D remains ambiguous. Germline values: CDR1 GTSNPN, CDR2 SVGIG (reference sequence). The CDR3 extends over 11 amino acids. Trimming removed 0 bases from V and 8 bases from J, with 7 bases in between. In nucleotides, the CDR3 is TGTGCCTGGAGTGTACGAATAGGCTACACCTTC. As protein: CAWSVRIGYTF.

A few counts support this clone. The rearrangement links TRBV15 to TRBJ2-7; TRBD1 or TRBD2 may be the D gene (6 bases each). V was shortened by 1 base and J by 4 bases, with 17 bases between the two germline ends. There are 16 residues in the CDR3. From germline, CDR1 is LNHNV and CDR2 YYDKDF (reference sequence). The DNA for the CDR3 is TGTGCCACCAGCAGAGCTAGGGGGGCGCCTTTGTACGAGCAGTACTTC. It encodes CATSRARGAPLYEQYF.

The rearrangement uses TRBV30 and TRBJ2-2; D is perhaps TRBD2 (5 bases). Germline lookup yields CDR1 GTSNPN and CDR2 SVGIG (reference sequence). V was trimmed by 2 bases and J by 4 bases, leaving 11 bases between them. The CDR3 consists of 14 residues. The CDR3 sequence is CAWSSRRSTGELFF. The CDR3 coding sequence is TGTGCCTGGAGTTCTCGGAGGAGCACCGGGGAGCTGTTTTTT. Looking up the rest from reference TRBV30 and TRBJ2-2 gives the full variable domain: SQTIHQWPATLVQPVGSPLSLECTVEGTSNPNLYWYRQAAGRGLQLLFYSVGIGQISSEVPQNLSASRPQDRQFILSSKKLLLSDSGFYLCAWSSRRSTGELFFGEGSRLTVL.

The chain recombines TRBV6-5 with TRBJ2-5; D perhaps matches TRBD2 (6 bases). Per the germline V gene, CDR1 is MNHEY and CDR2 is SVGAGI. This CDR3 is built from 14 residues. V shed 4 bases and J shed 5 bases, with 14 bases lying between them. The CDR3 loop reads CASSSHGSGETQYF. CDR3 nucleotides: TGTGCCAGCAGTTCCCACGGGAGTGGGGAGACCCAGTACTTC.

The CDR3 protein is CATSGRTLGEQYF. For the CDR3, the DNA is TGTGCCACCAGCGGCCGGACCCTCGGAGAGCAGTACTTC. V is TRBV15 and J is TRBJ2-7; no clear D gene. Looked up from germline, CDR1 is LNHNV and CDR2 is YYDKDF (reference sequence). Trimming pared 5 bases from V and 7 bases from J, leaving 15 bases between. There are 13 residues in the CDR3.

The V gene is TRBV5-1, the J gene TRBJ2-1; tentatively, D is TRBD1 (6 bases). V lost 4 bases and J lost 0, with 17 bases in between. CDR1 is SGHRS, CDR2 YFSETQ, per germline. This CDR3 region has 17 residues. CDR3 sequence (DNA): TGCGCCAGCAGCGCAGGGCGGACAGCTATCTCCTACAATGAGCAGTTCTTC. This translates into CASSAGRTAISYNEQFF.

The chain has TRBV12-5 and TRBJ2-1; no clear D. The germline CDR1 and CDR2 sequences are LGHNT and FRNRAP. This CDR3 is built from 13 residues. Deletions cut 0 bases from V and 9 bases from J, with 9 bases between. CDR3 DNA sequence: TGTGCTAGTGGTTTGGTACCCCCTCTTGAGCAGTTCTTC. Residues: CASGLVPPLEQFF.

This clone was seen a handful of times. The chain joins TRBV6-5 to TRBJ2-3; TRBD1 matches 9 bases. This CDR3 contains 13 residues. Germline CDR1 reads MNHEY; CDR2 reads SVGAGI. The V gene end was trimmed by 6 bases and the J gene end by 7 bases; junction bases not matched to a gene: 5. CDR3 amino acids: CASRRTGAYTQYF. CDR3 nucleotide sequence: TGTGCCAGCAGGCGGACAGGGGCGTATACGCAGTATTTT.

This clone has only a few counts. V gene TRBV28 combines with J gene TRBJ2-4, with unresolved D. Looked up from germline, CDR1 is MDHEN and CDR2 is SYDVKM. The CDR3 loop spans 14 amino acids. Trimming pared 3 bases from V and 2 bases from J, leaving 8 bases between. CDR3 region: CASSFSKPKNIQYF. For the CDR3, the DNA is TGTGCCAGCAGTTTCAGTAAGCCCAAAAACATTCAGTACTTC.

The chain links TRBV7-2 to TRBJ2-3; perhaps TRBD2 as D (5 bases). Germline V gives CDR1 SGHTA, CDR2 FQGNSA. V dropped 3 bases and J dropped 0 bases, with 13 bases sitting between them. CDR3 size: 16 residues. CDR3 protein: CASSFQAVPSTDTQYF. CDR3 DNA sequence: TGTGCCAGCAGCTTTCAAGCGGTACCTAGCACAGATACGCAGTATTTT. The complete variable domain, with remaining parts taken from reference TRBV7-2 and TRBJ2-3, reads GAGVSQSPSNKVTEKGKDVELRCDPISGHTALYWYRQSLGQGLEFLIYFQGNSAPDKSGLPSDRFSAERTGGSVSTLTIQRTQQEDSAVYLCASSFQAVPSTDTQYFGPGTRLTVL.

The genes are TRBV16 and TRBJ2-1; no clear D gene. The CDR3 runs to 15 residues. The germline V and J ends were trimmed by 0 bases and 2 bases, with 8 bases remaining between them. Germline V gene lookup returns CDR1 KGHSY and CDR2 FQNENV. The CDR3 bases are TGTGCCAGCAGCCAATCGCCCCCAACCTACAATGAGCAGTTCTTC. Its protein is CASSQSPPTYNEQFF.

This chain connects TRBV25-1 to TRBJ2-7; weak D call: TRBD2 (6 bases). CDR3 length: 13 residues. The V gene lost 1 base and the J gene lost 6 bases, with 10 bases spanning the gap. Germline CDR1 MGHDK, CDR2 SYGVNS. The CDR3 sequence: CASSELTSREQYF. CDR3 nucleotides: TGTGCCAGCAGTGAATTGACTAGTCGCGAGCAGTACTTC.

CDR3 amino acids: CASSPWRDPLPGELFF. The CDR3 bases are TGTGCCAGCAGCCCCTGGAGGGACCCCCTACCTGGGGAGCTGTTTTTT. The chain employs TRBV7-9 and TRBJ2-2, with D possibly matching TRBD2 (6 bases). The CDR3 has 16 residues. The germline V gene encodes CDR1 SEHNR and CDR2 FQNEAQ (reference sequence). V was cut by 5 bases and J by 8 bases, with 21 bases left in between.

This chain connects TRBV5-1 to TRBJ2-2, with D unresolved. This CDR3 has 13 residues. Trimming stripped 0 bases from V and 6 bases from J, with 6 bases between. Germline values: CDR1 SGHRS, CDR2 YFSETQ. The CDR3 here is CASSLVLSGELFF. The CDR3 coding sequence is TGCGCCAGCAGCTTGGTCCTTTCCGGGGAGCTGTTTTTT.